This is a list of T cell receptor beta chains from one sample in a study of hypomethylating agent response in myelodysplastic syndrome. TCRdb's table, derived via immunoSEQ multiplex PCR, lists solely in-frame clones and lacks some. The sample holds some 5,900 clones, 87% seen once. The source material was bone marrow, sampled before or after starting hypomethylating agent treatment for myelodysplastic syndrome (not recorded which). These receptors originate from a human donor with myelodysplastic syndrome. The CDR3 runs from the conserved cysteine through the conserved F or W. The D gene is left open where the match is weak. Not every row has a clone size; where given, it reads once, few, many or a size class.

- 16 TRBD1 TRBJ1-6 TRBV27 CASRGTVGSYNSPLHF TGTGCCAGCAGGGGGACAGTCGGCTCCTATAATTCACCCCTCCACTTT
- 15 TRBD2 TRBJ2-3 TRBV7-2 CASSASGGAEDTQYF TGTGCCAGCAGCGCTAGCGGGGGGGCCGAGGATACGCAGTATTTT
- 15 TRBD1 TRBJ1-4 TRBV7-8 CASSLRQGLNEKLFF TGTGCCAGCAGCCTACGACAGGGCTTGAATGAAAAACTGTTTTTT
- 15 - TRBJ2-3 TRBV7-2 CASSLGGRGWDTQYF TGTGCCAGCAGCTTAGGAGGCAGGGGTTGGGATACGCAGTATTTT
once 15 TRBD2 TRBJ2-1 TRBV18 CASSDSGGALVEQFF TGTGCCAGCTCAGATAGCGGGGGGGCCCTGGTTGAGCAGTTCTTC
- 13 - TRBJ2-1 TRBV5-1 CASSLGQDNEQFF TGCGCCAGCAGCTTGGGGCAGGACAATGAGCAGTTCTTC
- 15 TRBD1 TRBJ2-3 TRBV5-1 CASSDSTGSTDTQYF TGCGCCAGCAGCGATTCGACAGGGAGTACAGATACGCAGTATTTT
- 16 TRBD1 TRBJ1-2 TRBV6-1 CASSEGTGGSYYGYTF TGTGCCAGCAGTGAGGGGACAGGGGGCTCTTACTATGGCTACACCTTC
- 16 - TRBJ2-5 TRBV7-3 CASSLFPGSYQETQYF TGTGCCAGCAGCTTATTTCCAGGCTCGTACCAAGAGACCCAGTACTTC
- 13 - TRBJ2-3 TRBV4-1 CASSLGYTDTQYF TGCGCCAGCAGTTTGGGCTACACAGATACGCAGTATTTT
- 16 - TRBJ1-6 TRBV2 CASTEDSGTYNSPLHF TGTGCCAGCACTGAGGACAGCGGAACCTATAATTCACCCCTCCACTTT
- 14 - TRBJ2-3 TRBV5-6 CASSYPATTDTQYF TGTGCCAGCAGCTACCCCGCCACTACAGATACGCAGTATTTT
- 15 - TRBJ2-5 TRBV27 CASTLPGQIQETQYF TGTGCCAGCACCCTACCCGGACAGATCCAAGAGACCCAGTACTTC
- 16 - TRBJ2-2 TRBV9 CASSVDWPLLTGELFF TGTGCCAGCAGCGTGGACTGGCCCTTACTCACCGGGGAGCTGTTTTTT
- 15 TRBD1 TRBJ1-2 TRBV28 CASSLASTGGNGYTF TGTGCCAGCAGTTTGGCCTCCACAGGGGGCAATGGCTACACCTTC
- 16 - TRBJ1-6 TRBV27 CASSALGTSYNSPLHF TGTGCCAGCAGTGCCCTGGGTACCTCCTATAATTCACCCCTCCACTTT
- 15 TRBD1 TRBJ1-1 TRBV18 CASSTSGTVNTEAFF TGTGCCAGCTCAACCTCCGGGACAGTGAACACTGAAGCTTTCTTT
- 16 - TRBJ1-1 TRBV19 CASSIPTQVGGTEAFF TGTGCCAGTAGCATTCCCACGCAGGTTGGAGGCACTGAAGCTTTCTTT
- 14 - TRBJ2-4 TRBV19 CASTRDLAKNIQYF TGTGCCAGTACCCGAGATCTAGCCAAAAACATTCAGTACTTC
- 16 TRBD1 TRBJ2-2 TRBV4-2 CASSQGQGARTGELFF TGTGCCAGCAGCCAAGGTCAGGGGGCGCGGACCGGGGAGCTGTTTTTT
- 14 - TRBJ2-5 TRBV5-1 CASSLNLGKETQYF TGCGCCAGCAGCTTGAACTTGGGCAAAGAGACCCAGTACTTC
- 15 - TRBJ1-1 TRBV6-5 CASSPRQQGSTEAFF TGTGCCAGCAGTCCGCGACAGCAAGGCTCCACTGAAGCTTTCTTT
once 15 - TRBJ2-1 TRBV19 CASTPNTAGAHEQFF TGTGCCAGTACCCCAAACACGGCCGGGGCCCATGAGCAGTTCTTC
- 16 TRBD1 TRBJ2-1 TRBV5-1 CASSPTGGYSYNEQFF TGCGCCAGCAGCCCGACAGGGGGCTACTCCTACAATGAGCAGTTCTTC
- 16 - TRBJ2-3 TRBV7-8 CASSSHTTPSTDTQYF TGTGCCAGCAGCTCTCATACCACCCCTAGCACAGATACGCAGTATTTT
- 18 TRBD1 TRBJ2-1 TRBV13 CASSPPGGVTIYRHEQFF TGTGCCAGCAGCCCCCCAGGGGGTGTGACTATTTACCGCCATGAGCAGTTCTTC
few 12 TRBD1 TRBJ2-1 TRBV29-1 CSGTTGSGEQFF TGCAGCGGGACGACAGGGTCGGGTGAGCAGTTCTTC
- 15 - TRBJ2-3 TRBV30 CAWSLPQTSTDTQYF TGTGCCTGGAGCTTACCCCAGACTAGCACAGATACGCAGTATTTT
- 12 - TRBJ1-2 TRBV19 CASSIDLGGYTF TGTGCCAGTAGTATAGATCTCGGTGGCTACACCTTC
- 15 TRBD1 TRBJ1-4 TRBV7-9 CASSFSGGAGEKLFF TGTGCCAGCAGCTTCTCAGGGGGCGCGGGTGAAAAACTGTTTTTT
- 16 TRBD2 TRBJ2-4 TRBV6-4 CASSGVAGLAKNIQYF TGTGCCAGCAGCGGGGTAGCGGGTTTAGCCAAAAACATTCAGTACTTC
- 14 - TRBJ1-1 TRBV7-2 CASSLSRDNTEAFF TGTGCCAGCAGCTTATCGAGAGATAACACTGAAGCTTTCTTT
- 14 TRBD1 TRBJ1-4 TRBV9 CASSDRDRGPQLFF TGTGCCAGCAGCGACCGGGACAGGGGTCCCCAACTGTTTTTT
- 15 - TRBJ2-2 TRBV19 CASSNAGSDTGELFF TGTGCCAGTAGCAATGCAGGTAGCGACACCGGGGAGCTGTTTTTT
- 15 TRBD1 TRBJ2-1 TRBV15 CATRQGQGTGNEQFF TGTGCCACCAGGCAGGGACAGGGAACCGGCAATGAGCAGTTCTTC
- 17 TRBD1 TRBJ1-5 TRBV10-2 CASSPRLGTESNQPQHF TGCGCCAGCAGTCCCCGTTTAGGGACAGAAAGCAATCAGCCCCAGCATTTT
- 11 - TRBJ1-2 TRBV19 CASSAAVGYTF TGTGCCAGTAGTGCGGCGGTCGGCTACACCTTC
- 15 - TRBJ1-1 TRBV7-2 CASSLGVWGSTEAFF TGTGCCAGCAGCTTAGGGGTTTGGGGGAGCACTGAAGCTTTCTTT
- 18 TRBD1 TRBJ1-5 TRBV7-6 CASSRLGQGAGENQPQHF TGTGCCAGCAGCCGTCTTGGACAGGGGGCTGGTGAGAATCAGCCCCAGCATTTT
- 14 TRBD2 TRBJ2-2 TRBV10-1 CASSDSGGTGELFF TGCGCCAGCAGTGACTCCGGGGGGACCGGGGAGCTGTTTTTT
- 17 TRBD1 TRBJ2-7 TRBV2 CASSEGSPGQGAYEQYF TGTGCCAGCAGTGAAGGCTCCCCGGGACAGGGGGCATATGAGCAGTACTTC
- 17 - TRBJ1-5 TRBV19 CASTSHPRGGGNQPQHF TGTGCCAGTACCTCTCACCCCAGGGGTGGGGGCAATCAGCCCCAGCATTTT
- 13 TRBD1 TRBJ2-7 TRBV2 CASTGQPPIEQYF TGTGCCAGCACGGGACAGCCTCCAATCGAGCAGTACTTC
- 18 - TRBJ1-3 TRBV5-5 CASSDLRVRGSSGNTIYF TGTGCCAGCAGTGATCTCAGGGTTAGGGGAAGCTCTGGAAACACCATATATTTT
- 15 TRBD1 TRBJ1-2 TRBV11-2 CASSLDRDRGHGYTF TGTGCCAGCAGCTTAGATAGGGACAGGGGGCATGGCTACACCTTC
- 14 - TRBJ2-3 TRBV29-1 CSVVRGAGTDTQYF TGCAGCGTTGTGAGAGGGGCGGGCACAGATACGCAGTATTTT
- 13 TRBD2 TRBJ2-1 TRBV5-5 CASSSGLADEQFF TGTGCCAGCAGCTCGGGACTAGCGGATGAGCAGTTCTTC
- 16 TRBD2 TRBJ2-2 TRBV2 CASSPYSGADTGELFF TGTGCCAGCAGTCCCTACAGCGGGGCGGACACCGGGGAGCTGTTTTTT